These 13 T cell receptor beta chains came from one sample sequenced in a study of CD8 T cells in Susac syndrome. RNA in amounts of roughly 0.5 to 1 ug was reverse transcribed with random hexamers. TCRdb independently ran MiXCR on the immunoSEQ multiplex PCR reads; one entry per CDR3 protein. The profile shows approximately 190,000 distinct CDR3 sequences, over 85% of them singletons. Sequences were obtained from CD4+ T cells from PBMCs. The source of these receptors is a human donor in good health.

This rearrangement joins TRBV28 to TRBJ1-5; tentative D call: TRBD1 (5 bases). This CDR3 has 15 amino acids. V dropped 4 bases and J dropped 0 bases, with 10 bases sitting between them. Germline CDR1 is MDHEN and CDR2 is SYDVKM. CDR3 region: CASSSDKHSNQPQHF. The CDR3 coding sequence is TGTGCCAGCAGTTCGGACAAGCATAGCAATCAGCCCCAGCATTTT.

The gene calls are TRBV12-3 or TRBV12-4 and TRBJ2-7; D is unresolved. This CDR3 contains 13 residues. V lost 2 bases to trimming and J lost 3 bases, with 8 bases between them. As DNA, the CDR3 is TGTGCCAGCAGTTTAAAAGTTAACTACGAGCAGTACTTC. It codes for CASSLKVNYEQYF.

The chain is built from TRBV2 and TRBJ2-1; 11 bases match TRBD1. There are 16 residues in the CDR3. V lost 6 bases to trimming and J lost 10 bases; unmatched junction nucleotides: 14. Looked up from germline, CDR1 is SNHLY and CDR2 is FYNNEI. In DNA, the CDR3 is TGTGCCAGCAGGCGGCCCCGGGACAGGGGGTCAAAAGAGCAGTTCTTC. Protein sequence: CASRRPRDRGSKEQFF.

This chain connects TRBV7-2 to TRBJ2-1; 8 bases line up with TRBD2. CDR1 and CDR2 from the germline V gene are SGHTA and FQGNSA. V gave up 5 bases and J gave up 10 bases; unmatched junction bases: 10. CDR3 length: 14 amino acids. This CDR3 reads CASSHMRGGGEQFF. The CDR3, as DNA: TGTGCCAGCAGCCACATGAGAGGCGGGGGGGAGCAGTTCTTC.

The chain joins TRBV20-1 to TRBJ2-3; TRBD2 matches 9 bases. The V gene end was trimmed by 0 bases and the J gene end by 0 bases; junction bases not matched to a gene: 4. CDR1 is DFQATT, CDR2 SNEGSKA, per germline (reference sequence). The CDR3 contains 16 residues. This chain's CDR3 is CSAREISGGSTDTQYF. The CDR3 bases are TGCAGTGCTAGAGAAATTAGCGGGGGAAGCACAGATACGCAGTATTTT.

The gene calls are TRBV6-2 or TRBV6-3 and TRBJ2-7; TRBD1 agrees at 9 bases. The CDR3 totals 14 residues. J lost 5 bases, V lost 2 bases, and 4 bases had no gene match. Germline V gene sequence: CDR1 MNHEY, CDR2 SVGEGT. CDR3 amino acids: CASSYGTGSNEQYV. The CDR3 coding sequence is TGTGCCAGCAGTTACGGGACAGGGTCGAACGAGCAGTACGTC.

This chain links TRBV3-1 with TRBJ1-1; D ambiguous. Germline CDR1 reads LGHDT; CDR2 reads YNNKEL (reference sequence). This CDR3 has 14 residues. The germline V and J ends were trimmed by 4 bases and 1 base, with 10 bases remaining between them. The CDR3 DNA reads as TGTGCCAGCAGCCTATGGGCGGGGAACACTGAAGCTTTCTTT. Amino acid sequence: CASSLWAGNTEAFF.

This chain connects TRBV28 to TRBJ1-6; 8 positions match TRBD1. CDR1 and CDR2 from the germline V gene are MDHEN and SYDVKM. Unmatched junction bases numbered 4, after V lost 9 bases and J lost 9 bases. This CDR3 comprises 12 residues. The CDR3 coding sequence is TGTGCCAGTACAGGGGGTCCTTCACCCCTCCACTTT. Protein sequence: CASTGGPSPLHF.

This chain joins TRBV29-1 and TRBJ2-5, with TRBD2 as a possible D gene (6 bases). The germline V gene encodes CDR1 SQVTM and CDR2 ANQGSEA. The V and J ends lost 7 bases and 7 bases respectively, with 25 bases between them. The CDR3 totals 15 residues. CDR3 in amino acids: CSARSLVVSAGTQYF. The CDR3 DNA sequence: TGCAGCGCCCGTTCATTGGTGGTTTCAGCGGGGACCCAGTACTTC.

This sequence joins TRBV27 and TRBJ2-7; no firm D call. The CDR3 covers 11 residues. Germline CDR1 and CDR2: MNHEY and SMNVEV (reference sequence). The V gene lost 6 bases and the J gene lost 7 bases, with 10 bases spanning the gap. CDR3 sequence: CASRSLLEQYF. DNA for the CDR3: TGTGCCAGCAGAAGTCTACTGGAGCAGTACTTC.

CDR3 coding DNA: TGTGCCAGCAGTTTTCGGGGGGGTTACAATCAGCCCCAGCATTTT. It encodes CASSFRGGYNQPQHF. This chain connects TRBV28 to TRBJ1-5; tentative D call: TRBD1 (5 bases). The CDR3 spans 15 residues. CDR1 and CDR2 from the germline V gene are MDHEN and SYDVKM. The V end lost 3 bases, the J end lost 3 bases, and 12 bases lay between the germline ends. The whole variable domain, filled in from reference TRBV28 and TRBJ1-5, reads DVKVTQSSRYLVKRTGEKVFLECVQDMDHENMFWYRQDPGLGLRLIYFSYDVKMKEKGDIPEGYSVSREKKERFSLILESASTNQTSMYLCASSFRGGYNQPQHFGDGTRLSIL.

The chain couples TRBV7-2 to TRBJ2-7; D is perhaps TRBD2 (7 bases). V dropped 0 bases and J dropped 4 bases, with 10 bases sitting between them. The CDR3 extends over 14 amino acids. From germline, CDR1 is SGHTA and CDR2 FQGNSA. The CDR3 spells CASSLAGGRYEQYV. The CDR3 DNA reads TGTGCCAGCAGCTTAGCCGGGGGGCGTTACGAGCAGTACGTC.

This chain uses TRBV29-1 with TRBJ1-2; 7 bases are a match to TRBD1. With V trimmed by 6 bases and J by 7 bases, 8 bases remained unmatched. Germline V gives CDR1 SQVTM, CDR2 ANQGSEA. This CDR3 region has 12 residues. CDR3 sequence (DNA): TGCAGCGTCGCCGGACAGGCGGCTGGCTACACCTTC. It encodes CSVAGQAAGYTF. The whole variable domain, filled in from reference TRBV29-1 and TRBJ1-2, reads SAVISQKPSRDICQRGTSLTIQCQVDSQVTMMFWYRQQPGQSLTLIATANQGSEATYESGFVIDKFPISRPNLTFSTLTVSNMSPEDSSIYLCSVAGQAAGYTFGSGTRLTVV.